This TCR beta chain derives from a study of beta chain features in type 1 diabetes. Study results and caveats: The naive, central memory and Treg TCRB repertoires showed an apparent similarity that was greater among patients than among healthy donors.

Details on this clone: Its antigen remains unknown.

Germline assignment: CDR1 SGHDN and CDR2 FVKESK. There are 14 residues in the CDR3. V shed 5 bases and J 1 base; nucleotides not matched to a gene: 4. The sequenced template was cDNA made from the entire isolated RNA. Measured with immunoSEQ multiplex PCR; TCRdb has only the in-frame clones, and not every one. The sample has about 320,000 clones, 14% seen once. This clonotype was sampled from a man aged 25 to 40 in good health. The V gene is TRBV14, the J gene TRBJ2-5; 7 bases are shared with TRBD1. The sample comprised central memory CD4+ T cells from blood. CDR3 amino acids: CASSKGQVQETQYF. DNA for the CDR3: TGTGCCAGCAGCAAAGGACAGGTCCAAGAGACCCAGTACTTC.